Here is one TCR beta chain with its context. V was trimmed by 5 bases and J by 5 bases, leaving 13 bases between them. CDR1 and CDR2 (germline): SGHAT, FQNNGV. The CDR3 extends over 14 amino acids. Time point specified: persistent/refractory GD, antithyroid drugs over 5 years with positive TRAb. Isolated PBMC RNA provided the starting material for the TCR library. The data are from a study of regulatory T cells in long-lasting Graves disease. The authors built TCR beta libraries using iRepertoire HTBI primers and Arm-PCR of CDR3 regions. TCRdb recomputed calls from the multiplex PCR reads with MiXCR, one row per CDR3 protein. The data hold hundreds of thousands of distinct CDR3 sequences, with around 30% observed a single time.

This receptor was identified in a female donor with Graves disease. The specimen was peripheral blood mononuclear cells (PBMCs), collected when the disease was refractory, from a patient treated with antithyroid drugs. The chain is built from TRBV11-2 and TRBJ1-3; D gene ambiguous. Here the CDR3 reads CASSPPTARNTIYF. In DNA, the CDR3 is TGTGCCAGCAGCCCCCCCACAGCGAGAAACACCATATATTTT. The full variable domain, its missing parts supplied by reference TRBV11-2 and TRBJ1-3, is EAGVAQSPRYKIIEKRQSVAFWCNPISGHATLYWYQQILGQGPKLLIQFQNNGVVDDSQLPKDRFSAERLKGVDSTLKIQPAKLEDSAVYLCASSPPTARNTIYFGEGSWLTVV.